Listed below are T cell receptor beta chains from one sample, sequenced in a study of siplizumab effects on memory and regulatory T cells. Libraries were prepared by immunoSEQ multiplex PCR; TCRdb keeps only in-frame clonotypes and omits some of them. The data contain over 60,000 clones, less than 95% of them singletons. Input material: CD8+ T cells sorted from blood. Source of these receptors: a human donor in good health. Each CDR3 is given with its conserved first and last residue. D genes are given only for firm matches. Rows give clone size only sometimes, using once, few, many, or a class for an expanded clone.

abundance: .
v_gene: TRBV7-9
j_gene: TRBJ2-1
d_gene: TRBD2
CDR3aa: CASSLALAGDVQFF
CDR3nt: TGTGCCAGCAGCTTAGCCCTAGCGGGAGATGTGCAGTTCTTC

abundance: .
v_gene: TRBV7-8
j_gene: TRBJ2-7
d_gene: .
CDR3aa: CASSLASGYAYEQYF
CDR3nt: TGTGCCAGCAGCTTAGCGTCAGGGTATGCCTACGAGCAGTACTTC

abundance: .
v_gene: TRBV4-1
j_gene: TRBJ2-1
d_gene: TRBD2
CDR3aa: CASSQDPTSADEQFF
CDR3nt: TGCGCCAGCAGCCAAGATCCGACTAGCGCGGATGAGCAGTTCTTC

abundance: .
v_gene: TRBV5-4
j_gene: TRBJ2-7
d_gene: .
CDR3aa: CASSLDGREQYF
CDR3nt: TGTGCCAGCAGCTTGGATGGAAGGGAGCAGTACTTC

abundance: .
v_gene: TRBV7-9
j_gene: TRBJ2-6
d_gene: TRBD1
CDR3aa: CASSLPTGTSGANVLTF
CDR3nt: TGTGCCAGCAGCCTCCCGACAGGGACCTCTGGGGCCAACGTCCTGACTTTC

abundance: .
v_gene: TRBV27
j_gene: TRBJ2-7
d_gene: .
CDR3aa: CASSPSGYEQYF
CDR3nt: TGTGCCAGCAGTCCGAGCGGTTACGAGCAGTACTTC

abundance: .
v_gene: TRBV5-4
j_gene: TRBJ2-7
d_gene: .
CDR3aa: CASSLVASSYEQYF
CDR3nt: TGTGCCAGCAGCTTGGTGGCAAGCTCCTACGAGCAGTACTTC

abundance: .
v_gene: TRBV18
j_gene: TRBJ2-7
d_gene: .
CDR3aa: CASSQFRDGYSYEQYF
CDR3nt: TGTGCCAGCTCACAATTCCGGGACGGATACTCCTACGAGCAGTACTTC

abundance: .
v_gene: TRBV19
j_gene: TRBJ2-6
d_gene: .
CDR3aa: CASSIISGSGANVLTF
CDR3nt: TGTGCCAGTAGTATAATTTCCGGCTCTGGGGCCAACGTCCTGACTTTC

abundance: .
v_gene: TRBV5-6
j_gene: TRBJ1-5
d_gene: .
CDR3aa: CASSLGSGGSNQPQHF
CDR3nt: TGTGCCAGCAGCCTGGGGAGTGGCGGTAGCAATCAGCCCCAGCATTTT

abundance: .
v_gene: TRBV19
j_gene: TRBJ2-5
d_gene: TRBD2
CDR3aa: CASSISESLAGARETQYF
CDR3nt: TGTGCCAGTAGTATCTCGGAGAGTCTAGCGGGGGCTCGGGAGACCCAGTACTTC

abundance: .
v_gene: TRBV14
j_gene: TRBJ2-3
d_gene: TRBD2
CDR3aa: CASSQDSLGLAGEDTQYF
CDR3nt: TGTGCCAGCAGCCAAGATAGCCTTGGACTAGCGGGAGAAGATACGCAGTATTTT

abundance: .
v_gene: TRBV9
j_gene: TRBJ2-7
d_gene: .
CDR3aa: CASSVGRGAADEQYF
CDR3nt: TGTGCCAGCAGCGTAGGAAGGGGGGCCGCGGACGAGCAGTACTTC

abundance: .
v_gene: TRBV2
j_gene: TRBJ2-1
d_gene: .
CDR3aa: CASSWDPGLGYNEQFF
CDR3nt: TGTGCCAGCAGTTGGGACCCTGGGCTGGGGTACAATGAGCAGTTCTTC

abundance: .
v_gene: TRBV5-1
j_gene: TRBJ1-1
d_gene: .
CDR3aa: CASSLAGVSTEAFF
CDR3nt: TGCGCCAGCAGCTTGGCAGGGGTGAGCACTGAAGCTTTCTTT

abundance: .
v_gene: TRBV4-1
j_gene: TRBJ1-5
d_gene: .
CDR3aa: CASSQDSVAPQHF
CDR3nt: TGCGCCAGCAGCCAAGATTCGGTGGCCCCCCAGCATTTT

abundance: .
v_gene: TRBV19
j_gene: TRBJ1-1
d_gene: .
CDR3aa: CASSIKTSNTEAFF
CDR3nt: TGTGCCAGTAGTATAAAGACCTCGAACACTGAAGCTTTCTTT

abundance: .
v_gene: TRBV7-6
j_gene: TRBJ2-2
d_gene: .
CDR3aa: CASSSDSGELFF
CDR3nt: TGTGCCAGCAGCTCCGACTCGGGGGAGCTGTTTTTT

abundance: once
v_gene: TRBV6-5
j_gene: TRBJ1-1
d_gene: TRBD1
CDR3aa: CASSYSGTGRNTEAFF
CDR3nt: TGTGCCAGCAGTTACTCGGGGACAGGGAGGAACACTGAAGCTTTCTTT

abundance: .
v_gene: TRBV5-6
j_gene: TRBJ1-2
d_gene: .
CDR3aa: CASSSPAPNYGYTF
CDR3nt: TGTGCCAGCAGCTCGCCGGCCCCTAACTATGGCTACACCTTC

abundance: .
v_gene: TRBV4-2
j_gene: TRBJ2-7
d_gene: .
CDR3aa: CASSQVGYEQYF
CDR3nt: TGTGCCAGCAGCCAAGTGGGCTACGAGCAGTACTTC

abundance: .
v_gene: TRBV19
j_gene: TRBJ1-1
d_gene: .
CDR3aa: CASSTGHTEAFF
CDR3nt: TGTGCCAGTAGTACGGGGCACACTGAAGCTTTCTTT

abundance: .
v_gene: TRBV5-1
j_gene: TRBJ1-5
d_gene: .
CDR3aa: CASSLGGQGAQPQHF
CDR3nt: TGCGCCAGCAGCTTGGGGGGCCAGGGTGCTCAGCCCCAGCATTTT

abundance: .
v_gene: TRBV5-1
j_gene: TRBJ2-3
d_gene: .
CDR3aa: CASSHRWGTDTQYF
CDR3nt: TGCGCCAGCAGCCATAGGTGGGGCACAGATACGCAGTATTTT

abundance: .
v_gene: TRBV14
j_gene: TRBJ2-1
d_gene: TRBD2
CDR3aa: CASSQEGAGGWNEQFF
CDR3nt: TGTGCCAGCAGCCAAGAGGGAGCGGGAGGGTGGAATGAGCAGTTCTTC

abundance: .
v_gene: TRBV7-2
j_gene: TRBJ1-5
d_gene: .
CDR3aa: CASSPDIPGSYQPQHF
CDR3nt: TGTGCCAGCAGCCCGGATATTCCAGGGTCCTATCAGCCCCAGCATTTT

abundance: .
v_gene: TRBV5-4
j_gene: TRBJ2-7
d_gene: TRBD2
CDR3aa: CASSYSGGSSYEQYF
CDR3nt: TGTGCCAGCAGCTATAGCGGGGGGTCCTCCTACGAGCAGTACTTC

abundance: .
v_gene: TRBV4-1
j_gene: TRBJ2-1
d_gene: .
CDR3aa: CASSQDQGPNEQFF
CDR3nt: TGCGCCAGCAGCCAAGATCAGGGTCCCAATGAGCAGTTCTTC

abundance: .
v_gene: TRBV2
j_gene: TRBJ1-4
d_gene: .
CDR3aa: CASSVGPLNEKLFF
CDR3nt: TGTGCCAGCAGTGTAGGACCGCTTAATGAAAAACTGTTTTTT

abundance: .
v_gene: TRBV21-1
j_gene: TRBJ1-2
d_gene: .
CDR3aa: CASPFTWGIANYGYTF
CDR3nt: TGTGCCAGCCCCTTTACCTGGGGTATAGCTAACTATGGCTACACCTTC

abundance: .
v_gene: TRBV5-1
j_gene: TRBJ1-2
d_gene: TRBD1
CDR3aa: CASSPPGQGLYGYTF
CDR3nt: TGCGCCAGCAGCCCCCCGGGACAGGGCCTCTATGGCTACACCTTC

abundance: .
v_gene: TRBV7-7
j_gene: TRBJ1-5
d_gene: .
CDR3aa: CASSLMRRADCFNQPQHF
CDR3nt: TGTGCTAGCAGCTTAATGAGGCGAGCTGACTGTTTCAATCAGCCCCAGCATTTT

abundance: .
v_gene: TRBV6-1
j_gene: TRBJ1-2
d_gene: .
CDR3aa: CASSPRGSAYGYTF
CDR3nt: TGTGCCAGCAGTCCTCGGGGAAGCGCATATGGCTACACCTTC

abundance: .
v_gene: TRBV14
j_gene: TRBJ2-6
d_gene: TRBD1
CDR3aa: CASSQLTGFGSGANVLTF
CDR3nt: TGTGCCAGCAGCCAACTGACAGGGTTTGGCTCTGGGGCCAACGTCCTGACTTTC

abundance: .
v_gene: TRBV5-6
j_gene: TRBJ1-4
d_gene: .
CDR3aa: CASSQDVFEKLFF
CDR3nt: TGTGCCAGCAGTCAGGACGTGTTTGAAAAACTGTTTTTT

abundance: .
v_gene: TRBV6-1
j_gene: TRBJ2-2
d_gene: .
CDR3aa: CASSLDTYTGELFF
CDR3nt: TGTGCCAGCAGTCTTGACACTTACACCGGGGAGCTGTTTTTT

abundance: .
v_gene: TRBV7-9
j_gene: TRBJ1-1
d_gene: .
CDR3aa: CASSLDIGTEAFF
CDR3nt: TGTGCCAGCAGCTTAGATATAGGCACTGAAGCTTTCTTT

abundance: .
v_gene: TRBV6-6
j_gene: TRBJ2-1
d_gene: TRBD2
CDR3aa: CASSYPSGHSYNEQFF
CDR3nt: TGTGCCAGCAGTTACCCTAGCGGGCACTCCTACAATGAGCAGTTCTTC

abundance: once
v_gene: TRBV5-4
j_gene: TRBJ2-1
d_gene: TRBD2
CDR3aa: CASHLGTSGYNEQFF
CDR3nt: TGTGCCAGCCATCTCGGGACTAGCGGTTACAATGAGCAGTTCTTC

abundance: .
v_gene: TRBV5-6
j_gene: TRBJ1-1
d_gene: .
CDR3aa: CASSLDTEAFF
CDR3nt: TGTGCCAGCAGCTTGGACACTGAAGCTTTCTTT

abundance: .
v_gene: TRBV11-1
j_gene: TRBJ2-3
d_gene: TRBD2
CDR3aa: CASSLASGRADTQYF
CDR3nt: TGTGCCAGCAGCTTAGCTAGCGGGAGGGCAGATACGCAGTATTTT

abundance: .
v_gene: TRBV2
j_gene: TRBJ1-2
d_gene: .
CDR3aa: CASRPGQTYGYTF
CDR3nt: TGTGCCAGCAGGCCGGGACAAACTTATGGCTACACCTTC

abundance: .
v_gene: TRBV27
j_gene: TRBJ2-7
d_gene: .
CDR3aa: CASSWDGSYEQYF
CDR3nt: TGTGCCAGCAGTTGGGACGGATCCTACGAGCAGTACTTC

abundance: .
v_gene: TRBV10-1
j_gene: TRBJ1-1
d_gene: TRBD1
CDR3aa: CASSFSGTGATEAFF
CDR3nt: TGCGCCAGCAGTTTTTCCGGGACAGGGGCCACTGAAGCTTTCTTT

abundance: .
v_gene: TRBV11-3
j_gene: TRBJ2-2
d_gene: TRBD2
CDR3aa: CASSLERGHTGELFF
CDR3nt: TGTGCCAGCAGCCTCGAGCGGGGGCACACCGGGGAGCTGTTTTTT

abundance: .
v_gene: TRBV4-2
j_gene: TRBJ2-7
d_gene: TRBD2
CDR3aa: CASSQSAGGYEQYF
CDR3nt: TGTGCCAGCAGCCAATCAGCGGGAGGCTACGAGCAGTACTTC

abundance: once
v_gene: TRBV5-4
j_gene: TRBJ1-2
d_gene: .
CDR3aa: CASRGWGAQGYTF
CDR3nt: TGTGCCAGCAGGGGCTGGGGGGCCCAAGGCTACACCTTC

abundance: .
v_gene: TRBV5-4
j_gene: TRBJ2-3
d_gene: TRBD1
CDR3aa: CASSLFVGTGLTDTQYF
CDR3nt: TGTGCCAGCAGCTTGTTTGTTGGGACAGGCCTTACAGATACGCAGTATTTT

abundance: .
v_gene: TRBV10-3
j_gene: TRBJ2-7
d_gene: .
CDR3aa: CAISVLGQPNYEQYF
CDR3nt: TGTGCCATCAGTGTACTAGGACAGCCAAACTACGAGCAGTACTTC